What follows are 32 T cell receptor beta chains derived from one specimen sequenced in a study of radiation and T cells in renal cell carcinoma. The treatment here: 15 Gy SBRT to primary tumor, nephrectomy 4 weeks later. TCRdb's copy holds only in-frame clones and misses some; the assay was immunoSEQ multiplex PCR. The data contain approximately 24,000 clones, more than 45% of them singletons. This specimen was tumor tissue, taken from a patient whose treatment included radiotherapy and nephrectomy. The receptors stem from a woman aged 50 to 65 with renal cell carcinoma.

The chain carries TRBV9 and TRBJ2-5; 8 bases agree with TRBD2. The CDR3 contains 15 residues. Trimming took 0 bases from V and 5 from J; bases not matched to a gene: 6. Germline lookup yields CDR1 SGDLS and CDR2 YYNGEE. CDR3 in DNA: TGTGCCAGCAGCGTAGGCGGGGGGCCTGGGGAGACCCAGTACTTC. It yields the protein CASSVGGGPGETQYF.

This clone was seen a handful of times. This chain uses TRBV5-1 with TRBJ1-1; 7 bases map to TRBD1. Germline lookup yields CDR1 SGHRS and CDR2 YFSETQ. The CDR3 consists of 13 residues. The ends lost 4 bases at V and 5 bases at J; junction bases unmatched: 5. The CDR3 DNA reads TGCGCCAGCAGCACAGGGGTAGGAACTGAAGCTTTCTTT. Translation: CASSTGVGTEAFF.

This clone has more than one count but fewer than ten. V gene TRBV19 combines with J gene TRBJ1-5; tentatively, D is TRBD1 (5 bases). The CDR3 extends over 15 amino acids. Trimming shortened V by 6 bases and J by 4 bases, and 16 bases separated the two germline ends. Looked up from germline, CDR1 is LNHDA and CDR2 is SQIVND (reference sequence). CDR3 amino acids: CASRSQGSGNQPQHF. The CDR3 bases are TGTGCCAGTAGATCCCAGGGTAGCGGGAATCAGCCCCAGCATTTT.

The chain links TRBV9 to TRBJ2-1; D is unclear. Trimming left V 4 bases short and J 7 bases short, with 9 bases between. Germline CDR1 and CDR2: SGDLS and YYNGEE. The CDR3 is made up of 12 amino acids. The CDR3 DNA is TGTGCCAGCAGCCTAACCCCGAATGAGCAGTTCTTC. Translating it yields CASSLTPNEQFF.

This clone was picked up a small number of times. V gene TRBV4-1 combines with J gene TRBJ1-2; 7 bases are shared with TRBD1. The V segment lost 1 base and the J segment 3 bases; nucleotides outside the gene matches: 2. The CDR3 is 14 amino acids. Germline values: CDR1 MGHRA, CDR2 YSYEKL. The chain's CDR3 is CASSQAGTDYGYTF. In DNA form, the CDR3 reads TGCGCCAGCAGCCAAGCCGGGACAGACTATGGCTACACCTTC.

This chain uses TRBV6-1 with TRBJ2-7; possible D gene TRBD2, 7 bases. This CDR3 spans 14 amino acids. Germline V CDR1 and CDR2: MNHNS, SASEGT. V dropped 3 bases and J dropped 4 bases, with 13 bases sitting between them. The CDR3 loop reads CASSEGGARYEQYF. For the CDR3, the DNA is TGTGCCAGCAGTGAGGGGGGGGCTAGGTACGAGCAGTACTTC.

V and J are TRBV9 and TRBJ2-1, with 10 bases that match TRBD2. V gave up 3 bases and J gave up 7 bases; unmatched junction bases: 4. There are 14 residues in the CDR3. Germline CDR1 SGDLS, CDR2 YYNGEE. The DNA for the CDR3 is TGTGCCAGCAGCGAAGCTAGCGGGGGTAATGAGCAGTTCTTC. Its protein product is CASSEASGGNEQFF.

V usage is TRBV7-9 and J usage is TRBJ1-2; 9 bases are a match to TRBD1. The CDR3 sequence is 13 residues long. After removal of 6 bases from V and 2 bases from J, the junction contained 1 base not matched to a gene. Per germline, CDR1 SEHNR and CDR2 FQNEAQ (reference sequence). CDR3 loop: CASRQGANYGYTF. CDR3 nucleotide sequence: TGTGCCAGCAGACAGGGGGCGAACTATGGCTACACCTTC.

As concerns this clone: Other DNA sequences from this sample encode an identical CDR3 as well. The J gene is TRBJ1-2, the V gene TRBV5-5, with TRBD1 identical over 7 bases. Per the germline V gene, CDR1 is SGHKS and CDR2 is YYEKEE (reference sequence). Trimming cost V 2 bases and J 5 bases; bases outside gene matches: 3. The CDR3 loop spans 13 amino acids. As DNA, the CDR3 is TGTGCCAGCAGCTTAGAACAGGGGTATGGCTACACCTTC. It is translated as CASSLEQGYGYTF.

The rearrangement uses TRBV6-6 and TRBJ2-5; maybe TRBD1 (6 bases). The CDR3 spans 14 residues. V was pared by 5 bases and J by 4 bases, with 14 bases between. In germline, CDR1 is MNHNY, CDR2 SVGAGI (reference sequence). This CDR3 reads CASSQNRAAETQYF. In DNA, the CDR3 is TGTGCCAGCAGTCAAAACAGGGCGGCAGAGACCCAGTACTTC.

This clone was seen repeatedly, ten times or more. The chain is built from TRBV4-1 and TRBJ1-2, with a tentative D call TRBD1 (5 bases). This CDR3 contains 16 residues. Trimming left V 0 bases short and J 0 bases short, with 11 bases between. The V gene's germline CDR1 is MGHRA and CDR2 YSYEKL. The CDR3, as DNA: TGCGCCAGCAGCCAAGATAGAATAGGGGCTAACTATGGCTACACCTTC. Residues: CASSQDRIGANYGYTF.

This clone appeared a few times. V and J are TRBV5-6 and TRBJ1-1, with D unresolved. The germline V gene encodes CDR1 SGHDT and CDR2 YYEEEE. With 0 bases removed from V and 4 bases from J, the gap between germline ends came to 16 bases. This CDR3 has 16 residues. The CDR3 loop is CASSLELDHLVTEAFF. CDR3 sequence (DNA): TGTGCCAGCAGCTTGGAGTTGGACCATTTGGTCACTGAAGCTTTCTTT.

In this sample, this clone turned up many times. The J gene is TRBJ2-2, the V gene TRBV19; TRBD1 matches at 10 bases. V lost 7 bases and J lost 6; bases outside the gene matches: 11. CDR3 length equals 16 residues. Germline-derived CDR1 and CDR2 are LNHDA and SQIVND (reference sequence). CDR3 sequence: CASTMFGTGVPGELFF. As DNA, the CDR3 is TGTGCCAGTACAATGTTCGGGACAGGGGTCCCCGGGGAGCTGTTTTTT.

The chain uses TRBV2 and TRBJ1-1; maybe TRBD1 (5 bases). The germline gives CDR1 SNHLY, CDR2 FYNNEI. The CDR3 has 14 amino acids. Between the trimmed V and J ends, which lost 6 bases and 2 bases, there was a span of 13 bases. The CDR3 here is CASRTQASNTEAFF. Written as DNA, the CDR3 is TGTGCCAGCAGGACACAGGCGAGCAACACTGAAGCTTTCTTT.

The CDR3: CASSGYRFAYEQYF. In DNA, the CDR3 is TGTGCCAGTAGTGGATACAGATTTGCCTACGAGCAGTACTTC. The chain recombines TRBV19 with TRBJ2-7; no clear D gene. CDR3 length: 14 amino acids. The V end lost 5 bases, the J end lost 2 bases, and 13 bases lay between the germline ends. Looked up from germline, CDR1 is LNHDA and CDR2 is SQIVND (reference sequence).

The V and J genes are TRBV7-2 and TRBJ1-6, with 7 positions matching TRBD1. V was clipped by 6 bases and J by 3 bases; unmatched bases: 5. This CDR3 comprises 15 residues. Germline V CDR1 and CDR2: SGHTA, FQGNSA. Here the CDR3 reads CASRPGQHYNSPLHF. DNA of the CDR3: TGTGCCAGCAGACCGGGACAGCACTATAATTCACCCCTCCACTTT.

J is TRBJ1-1 and V is TRBV7-9; no definite D call. Germline CDR1 reads SEHNR; CDR2 reads FQNEAQ (reference sequence). Trimming cost V 3 bases and J 1 base, with 6 bases left between them. This CDR3 is 13 amino acids long. The chain's CDR3 is CASSFIANTEAFF. The CDR3 nucleotides are TGTGCCAGCAGCTTCATTGCGAACACTGAAGCTTTCTTT.

The chain couples TRBV30 to TRBJ1-1, with D perhaps TRBD1 (5 bases). Trimming cost V 1 base and J 3 bases, with 9 bases left between them. This CDR3 spans 13 amino acids. Germline V CDR1 and CDR2: GTSNPN, SVGIG (reference sequence). The CDR3 spells CAWSGSGYTEAFF. The CDR3 DNA sequence: TGTGCCTGGAGTGGTTCAGGGTACACTGAAGCTTTCTTT.

The chain carries TRBV6-1 and TRBJ1-5; D remains unclear. CDR1 is MNHNS and CDR2 is SASEGT in the germline V gene. There are 15 residues in the CDR3. V was trimmed by 2 bases and J by 0 bases, leaving 8 bases between them. CDR3 nucleotides: TGTGCCAGCAGTGAACTGTGGGCTAGCAATCAGCCCCAGCATTTT. Its protein is CASSELWASNQPQHF.

This clone showed up many times. The gene calls are TRBV29-1 and TRBJ2-7; unclear D gene. The CDR3 has 12 amino acids. The V gene's germline CDR1 is SQVTM and CDR2 ANQGSEA. V gave up 1 base and J gave up 2 bases, with 6 bases separating them. The CDR3: CSVEVPPYEQYF. DNA of the CDR3: TGCAGCGTTGAAGTGCCCCCCTACGAGCAGTACTTC.

The V and J genes are TRBV5-1 and TRBJ2-2; D possibly uses TRBD1 or TRBD2 (6 bases each). CDR1 and CDR2 from the germline V gene are SGHRS and YFSETQ. V gave up 7 bases and J gave up 0 bases, with 25 bases separating them. The CDR3 runs 19 residues. CDR3 in amino acids: CASHERLGGVNANTGELFF. The DNA for the CDR3 is TGCGCCAGCCACGAGCGATTGGGGGGCGTAAACGCGAACACCGGGGAGCTGTTTTTT.

The rearrangement joins TRBV4-3 to TRBJ2-1, with 9 bases matching TRBD1. V trimming: 0 bases; J trimming: 7 bases; junction bases outside the gene matches: 7. This CDR3 contains 16 residues. CDR1 is LGHNA, CDR2 YSLEER, per germline. Here the CDR3 DNA reads TGCGCCAGCAGCCAAGACTGGACAGGGGTTGGAAATGAGCAGTTCTTC. Translating gives CASSQDWTGVGNEQFF.

The V and J genes are TRBV5-1 and TRBJ1-2; 7 bases are a match to TRBD1. The ends lost 0 bases at V and 1 base at J; junction bases unmatched: 3. The CDR3 spans 15 residues. CDR1 and CDR2 (germline): SGHRS, YFSETQ. The CDR3 loop is CASSLEGQNNYGYTF. The CDR3 DNA sequence: TGCGCCAGCAGCTTGGAGGGACAGAATAACTATGGCTACACCTTC.

The genes are TRBV5-4 and TRBJ2-7, with a possible D match to TRBD1 (6 bases). Germline CDR1 and CDR2: SGHNT and YYREEE (reference sequence). Between the trimmed V and J ends, which lost 3 bases and 9 bases, there was a span of 22 bases. The CDR3 runs to 15 residues. The CDR3 loop is CASSSSGAIYEGQYF. Written as DNA, the CDR3 is TGTGCCAGCAGCTCCTCAGGGGCCATCTACGAGGGGCAGTACTTC.

This chain uses TRBV10-1 with TRBJ2-7; D remains unclear. Germline-derived CDR1 and CDR2 are WNHNN and SYGVQD (reference sequence). The CDR3 runs 12 residues. Trimming cost V 10 bases and J 4 bases, with 14 bases left between them. The CDR3 nucleotides read TGCGCCACCCACACTGCCCCTTACGAGCAGTACTTC. As protein: CATHTAPYEQYF.

The J gene is TRBJ2-7, the V gene TRBV18; possible D gene TRBD2, 5 bases. Trimming shortened V by 3 bases and J by 4 bases, and 13 bases separated the two germline ends. Germline lookup yields CDR1 KGHSH and CDR2 LQKENI. The CDR3 loop spans 14 amino acids. The CDR3 is CASSPRAESYEQYF. DNA of the CDR3: TGTGCCAGCTCACCGCGGGCGGAATCTTACGAGCAGTACTTC.

This clone has a count of ten or more. The chain joins TRBV2 to TRBJ2-3; 8 positions agree with TRBD2. CDR1 and CDR2 from the germline V gene are SNHLY and FYNNEI. The CDR3 extends over 15 amino acids. V was pared by 6 bases and J by 4 bases, with 9 bases of the junction left unmatched. CDR3 in amino acids: CASRGVSGGADTQYF. The CDR3 DNA reads as TGTGCCAGCAGGGGGGTCAGCGGGGGCGCAGATACGCAGTATTTT.

The rearrangement joins TRBV5-1 to TRBJ1-1; D possibly corresponds to TRBD1 (6 bases). This CDR3 has 13 amino acids. CDR1 is SGHRS, CDR2 YFSETQ, per germline. V was pared by 5 bases and J by 7 bases, with 15 bases between. The CDR3 nucleotides are TGCGCCAGCAGTTTCCAGGGGCTTAATGAAGCTTTCTTT. As protein: CASSFQGLNEAFF.

This CDR3 reads CASSEVMNTEAFF. The CDR3 coding sequence is TGTGCCAGCAGCGAGGTTATGAACACTGAAGCTTTCTTT. The chain recombines TRBV9 with TRBJ1-1; the D is unclear. V was shortened by 3 bases and J by 0 bases, with 6 bases between the two germline ends. The CDR3 runs to 13 residues. The germline V gene has CDR1 SGDLS and CDR2 YYNGEE.

With respect to this clone: One junction end does not reproduce the germline sequence, and a read error may be involved. Other DNA sequences in this specimen translate into the identical CDR3. The J gene is TRBJ1-1, the V gene TRBV25-1; maybe TRBD1 (5 bases). CDR1 is MGHDK, CDR2 SYGVNS, per germline. This CDR3 is 14 amino acids long. The CDR3 DNA reads as TGTGCCAGCAATCCCATTGGGGGGAACACTGAAGCTTTCTTC. It translates to CASNPIGGNTEAFF.

J is TRBJ1-5 and V is TRBV19, with D possibly being TRBD1 (6 bases). Trimming removed 4 bases from V and 6 bases from J, with 19 bases in between. Germline lookup yields CDR1 LNHDA and CDR2 SQIVND (reference sequence). This CDR3 region has 16 residues. CDR3 loop: CASSRPPVQGPQPQHF. The CDR3 coding sequence is TGTGCCAGTAGTAGACCTCCGGTACAGGGACCTCAGCCCCAGCATTTT. The full variable domain, with the rest looked up from reference TRBV19 and TRBJ1-5, is DGGITQSPKYLFRKEGQNVTLSCEQNLNHDAMYWYRQDPGQGLRLIYYSQIVNDFQKGDIAEGYSVSREKKESFPLTVTSAQKNPTAFYLCASSRPPVQGPQPQHFGDGTRLSIL.

This clone was seen at least ten times. The V call is TRBV7-6, the J call TRBJ1-6; D not certain. CDR1 is SGHVS, CDR2 FNYEAQ, per germline. Trimming left V 1 base short and J 9 bases short, with 7 bases between. CDR3 length: 13 residues. CDR3 DNA sequence: TGTGCCAGCAGCTTAGAGGAGGGTTCACCCCTCCACTTT. Amino acid sequence: CASSLEEGSPLHF.